Below, 19 T cell receptor beta chains from the same sample are listed, as sequenced in a study of CD8+ T cells in alopecia areata. Isolated RNA was reverse transcribed into cDNA used as the sequencing template. Produced via immunoSEQ multiplex PCR; TCRdb's table is partial and in-frame only. Altogether about 300,000 clones were found in the sample, and no singletons occur. Cutaneous lymph node cells were pooled, and they were sorted using CD4, CD8alpha, NKG2D, NKG2ACE and other markers. The sample consisted of CD4+ T cells sorted from a lymph node. The receptors were gathered from a C3H/HeJ mouse with alopecia areata. The mouse line has the MHC haplotype H2-k.

Of note for this clone: Gene names denote mouse genes. The read ends 4 residues shy of where the CDR3 ends; the end is completed using the germline J gene. Other DNA sequences in the sample encode the same CDR3. The rearrangement links TRBV5 to TRBJ2-5; 7 nucleotides line up with TRBD1. V dropped 1 base and J dropped 2; count of bases not matched to a gene: 0. The CDR3 length is 14 residues. Germline V gene sequence: CDR1 LGHNA, CDR2 YNLKQL (reference sequence). The CDR3 reads CASSQGDSQDTQYF. Partial CDR3 DNA: TGTGCCAGCAGCCAAGGGGACAGCCAAGAC.

This clone was seen only a few times. Any gene name here is a mouse gene name. The CDR3 is cut off 4 residues early in the read; its end comes from the germline J gene. The V and J genes are TRBV5 and TRBJ2-7; 11 bases map to TRBD2. The germline V gene has CDR1 LGHNA and CDR2 YNLKQL (reference sequence). The CDR3 length is 15 residues. CDR3 sequence: CASSHPGTGGYEQYF. The CDR3 bases that were read are TGTGCCAGCAGCCATCCCGGGACTGGGGGATAT.

Note on this clone: Genes and germline come from the mouse. Sequencing ends 4 residues short of the CDR3 end; the germline J gene provides the rest. The V and J genes are TRBV13-1 and TRBJ2-4, with 8 bases lining up with TRBD2. The CDR3 has 15 amino acids. CDR1 and CDR2 (germline): NSHNY, SYGAGN. The sequenced part of the CDR3 DNA is TGTGCCAGCAGTGACACCCTGGGGGGCCCAAAC. Encoded protein: CASSDTLGGPN. From start to end, the CDR3 is CASSDTLGGPNTLYF.

With regard to this clone: The germline and genes are mouse ones. Read data end 4 residues before the CDR3 end; the end is taken from the germline J gene. The chain recombines TRBV19 with TRBJ2-2; D gene unclear. Trimming pared 5 bases from V and 1 base from J, leaving 6 bases between. Germline V gene data show CDR1 as FNHDT and CDR2 as SITEND (reference sequence). There are 13 residues in the CDR3. This chain's CDR3 is CASSRKNTGQLYF. The DNA read from the CDR3 is TGTGCCAGCAGCAGAAAAAACACCGGG. Together with reference TRBV19 and TRBJ2-2, the CDR3 gives the full variable domain: GGIITQTPKFLIGQEGQKLTLKCQQNFNHDTMYWYRQDSGKGLRLIYYSITENDLQKGDLSEGYDASREKKSSFSLTVTSAQKNEMAVFLCASSRKNTGQLYFGEGSKLTVL.

In its sample, this clone was seen a few times. Gene names and germline refer to mouse. The observed sequence ends 4 residues before the CDR3 terminus, with the missing tail filled in from the germline J gene. This rearrangement joins TRBV5 to TRBJ2-3; 7 bases fit TRBD2. Germline values: CDR1 LGHNA, CDR2 YNLKQL (reference sequence). The CDR3 has 15 residues. CDR3 in amino acids: CASSQEGTALETLYF. The CDR3 bases that were read are TGTGCCAGCAGCCAAGAGGGGACTGCGCTAGAA.

Regarding this clone: Gene names refer to mouse genes. The CDR3 end is not reached by the read, which stops 4 residues before it; the germline J gene fills it in. The chain uses TRBV13-1 and TRBJ1-1; D call uncertain. The CDR3 loop spans 14 amino acids. Germline V gives CDR1 NSHNY, CDR2 SYGAGN. V was trimmed by 2 bases and J by 0 bases, leaving 8 bases between them. The sequenced part of the CDR3 DNA is TGTGCCAGCAGTGAATACAATGCAAACACA. This codes for CASSEYNANT. The whole CDR3 sequence is CASSEYNANTEVFF.

With respect to this clone: The gene names here belong to mouse. The read comes to an end 4 residues before the CDR3 does, leaving the germline J gene to fill in the end. The V and J genes are TRBV1 and TRBJ2-7; 9 bases map to TRBD1. Germline CDR1 reads NSQYPW; CDR2 reads LRSPGD (reference sequence). There are 12 residues in the CDR3. CDR3: CTCRTGGYEQYF. The covered CDR3 bases are TGCACCTGCAGGACAGGGGGGTAT.

The table lists this clone with a few counts. Gene labels here are mouse ones. The read ends 4 residues shy of where the CDR3 ends; the end is completed using the germline J gene. The chain couples TRBV31 to TRBJ2-5, with a tentative D call TRBD2 (7 bases). CDR3 size: 15 residues. The germline V gene encodes CDR1 GKSSPN and CDR2 SITVG. V dropped 1 base and J dropped 0 bases, with 11 bases sitting between them. CDR3 loop: CAWSRGAGNQDTQYF. The covered CDR3 bases are TGTGCCTGGAGTCGGGGGGCCGGAAACCAAGAC.

Only a few counts were recorded for this clone. Mouse gene names apply. With the read ending 4 residues before the CDR3 end, the germline J gene is used to fill in that end. This chain links TRBV5 with TRBJ2-4, with D possibly matching TRBD2 (6 bases). This CDR3 is built from 14 residues. The germline CDR1 and CDR2 sequences are LGHNA and YNLKQL (reference sequence). The covered CDR3 bases are TGTGCCAGCAGCCAAGATGGTCTGGGGAAC. Translating gives CASSQDGLGN. The CDR3 in full is CASSQDGLGNTLYF.

The table lists this clone with a few counts. Gene names refer to mouse genes. The read ends 4 residues early relative to the CDR3; the germline J gene fills the gap. The chain links TRBV13-2 to TRBJ2-3, with 8 nucleotides matching TRBD1. V trimming: 2 bases; J trimming: 2 bases; junction bases outside the gene matches: 10. This CDR3 is built from 17 residues. Germline V gene sequence: CDR1 NNHNN, CDR2 SYGAGS (reference sequence). The CDR3 DNA, read in part, is TGTGCCAGCGGTGACCCCGGACAGGGAATGGATGCAGAA. It translates to CASGDPGQGMDAE. The whole CDR3 reads CASGDPGQGMDAETLYF.

This clone was found a few times. Germline and genes: mouse. The missing CDR3 end, 4 residues past where the read stops, is filled in from the germline J gene. This chain connects TRBV2 to TRBJ1-2; D is ambiguous. The CDR3 extends over 14 amino acids. The germline V gene has CDR1 LGHNA and CDR2 YSYQKL. Trimming took off 1 base at V and 0 bases at J, with 6 bases between the two ends. CDR3 DNA (partial): TGTGCCAGCAGCCAAGCGAACACAAACTCC. Translation: CASSQANTNS. The entire CDR3 is CASSQANTNSDYTF.

Regarding this clone: Mouse germline and gene names are used. Sequencing ends 4 residues short of the CDR3 end; the germline J gene provides the rest. V gene TRBV31 combines with J gene TRBJ1-2, with D tentatively TRBD1 (5 bases). Germline CDR1 and CDR2: GKSSPN and SITVG. The V gene lost 0 bases and the J gene lost 3 bases, with 11 bases spanning the gap. This CDR3 region has 14 residues. This chain's CDR3 is CAWSLPGSDSDYTF. The DNA read from the CDR3 is TGTGCCTGGAGTCTACCAGGGTCGGACTCC.

Note on this clone: Mouse names are used for the genes. The read finishes 4 residues shy of the CDR3 end, and the germline J gene is used to complete it. V and J are TRBV12-1 and TRBJ2-1; 10 bases match TRBD2. V lost 0 bases and J lost 1; bases outside the gene matches: 5. This CDR3 region has 17 residues. Looked up from germline, CDR1 is SGHSN and CDR2 is HYEKVE. The sequenced part of the CDR3 DNA is TGTGCCAGCTCTCTCCCCGGACTGGGGGAAAACTATGCT. Residues: CASSLPGLGENYA. The whole CDR3 sequence reads CASSLPGLGENYAEQFF.

A word on this clone: Mouse gene names apply. Sequencing ends 4 residues short of the CDR3 end; the germline J gene provides the rest. The chain employs TRBV14 and TRBJ2-5; 8 bases map to TRBD2. CDR1 is SGHDT and CDR2 is FRDEAV in the germline V gene. Trimming cost V 5 bases and J 0 bases; bases outside gene matches: 5. The CDR3 consists of 15 residues. CDR3 loop: CASRPLGVNQDTQYF. The CDR3 DNA, read in part, is TGTGCCAGCAGGCCACTGGGGGTTAACCAAGAC.

This clone was seen only a few times. The gene names here belong to mouse. The read ends 4 residues shy of where the CDR3 ends; the end is completed using the germline J gene. V usage is TRBV13-2 and J usage is TRBJ2-7; 9 bases agree with TRBD2. The CDR3 contains 15 residues. CDR1 is NNHNN and CDR2 is SYGAGS in the germline V gene (reference sequence). The CDR3 reads CASGDGWGGAHEQYF. The part of the CDR3 DNA that was read is TGTGCCAGCGGTGATGGGTGGGGGGGCGCCCAT.

This clone was found a few times. These gene names are mouse names. The missing CDR3 end, 4 residues past where the read stops, is filled in from the germline J gene. This chain joins TRBV1 and TRBJ1-1; D is perhaps TRBD1 (5 bases). Germline assignment: CDR1 NSQYPW and CDR2 LRSPGD (reference sequence). The CDR3 sequence is 14 residues long. The covered CDR3 bases are TGCACCTGCAGTGCAGGCTGGGGGGAAAAA. Residues: CTCSAGWGEK. The entire CDR3 protein is CTCSAGWGEKEVFF.

About this clone itself: Gene names denote mouse genes. The CDR3 extends 4 residues past the end of the read, so its final part is completed from the germline J gene. V and J are TRBV13-1 and TRBJ2-1, with TRBD2 identical over 12 bases. V dropped 2 bases and J dropped 2; count of bases not matched to a gene: 5. Germline assignment: CDR1 NSHNY and CDR2 SYGAGN. CDR3 length: 17 amino acids. The CDR3 bases that were read are TGTGCCAGCAGTGACGGACTGGGGGGGGAAGACTATGCT. Its translation is CASSDGLGGEDYA. The full CDR3 protein is CASSDGLGGEDYAEQFF.

This clone has a handful of counts. Gene names are mouse gene names. The CDR3 end is not reached by the read, which stops 4 residues before it; the germline J gene fills it in. The V call is TRBV19, the J call TRBJ2-2, with 7 positions matching TRBD2. The CDR3 has 16 amino acids. The germline gives CDR1 FNHDT, CDR2 SITEND (reference sequence). V dropped 5 bases and J dropped 0; count of bases not matched to a gene: 7. The CDR3 here is CASSPPGLSNTGQLYF. CDR3 DNA, as far as it was read: TGTGCCAGCAGCCCTCCGGGACTGTCAAACACCGGG.

With respect to this clone: Here the gene names and germline are mouse. From the germline J gene comes the end of the CDR3, since the read stops 4 residues before it. The same CDR3 arises from other DNA sequences in this sample as well. The V call is TRBV12-1, the J call TRBJ1-2, with D tentatively TRBD1 (6 bases). The CDR3 totals 14 residues. V shed 0 bases and J shed 4 bases, with 11 bases lying between them. Germline V gene sequence: CDR1 SGHSN, CDR2 HYEKVE. CDR3 DNA, as far as it was read: TGTGCCAGCTCTCTCGGGGGGCGCGGCTCC. Encoded protein: CASSLGGRGS. From start to end, the CDR3 is CASSLGGRGSDYTF.